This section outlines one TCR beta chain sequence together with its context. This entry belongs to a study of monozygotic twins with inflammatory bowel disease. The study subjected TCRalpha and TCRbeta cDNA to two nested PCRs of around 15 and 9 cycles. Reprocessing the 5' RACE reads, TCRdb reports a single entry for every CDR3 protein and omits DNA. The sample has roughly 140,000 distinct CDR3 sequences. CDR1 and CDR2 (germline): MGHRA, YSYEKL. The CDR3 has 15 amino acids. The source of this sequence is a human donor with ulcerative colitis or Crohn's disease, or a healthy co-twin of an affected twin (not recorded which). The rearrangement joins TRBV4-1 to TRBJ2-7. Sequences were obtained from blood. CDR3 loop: CASSQDAASSYEQYF.